This TCR beta chain was identified during a study of blood T cell repertoires in COVID-19. Study details: Some COVID-19 samples were acute and others convalescent; all came from the United States, Italy and Spain. The cDNA or gDNA used as material had been derived from T cells, B-cell-depleted T cells, or PBMCs.

Self-reported history from a screening survey and questionnaire set each donor's cohort. Only in-frame clones appear in the TCRdb table, and some are missing; sequencing was by immunoSEQ multiplex PCR. The table shows 120,000 to 150,000 clones, with 85% to 90% occurring only once. Germline trimming cut 5 bases from V and 6 bases from J; bases unmatched to any gene: 4. This CDR3 comprises 13 residues. Germline CDR1 and CDR2: MGHDK and SYGVNS. This TCR came from a woman aged 25-40 years with acute COVID-19. Source material: PBMCs or T cells enriched from blood (not recorded which). The genes are TRBV25-1 and TRBJ1-5; 7 bases fit TRBD1. The CDR3 sequence is CASSQTGFQPQHF. The CDR3 DNA sequence: TGTGCCAGCAGTCAGACAGGGTTTCAGCCCCAGCATTTT.